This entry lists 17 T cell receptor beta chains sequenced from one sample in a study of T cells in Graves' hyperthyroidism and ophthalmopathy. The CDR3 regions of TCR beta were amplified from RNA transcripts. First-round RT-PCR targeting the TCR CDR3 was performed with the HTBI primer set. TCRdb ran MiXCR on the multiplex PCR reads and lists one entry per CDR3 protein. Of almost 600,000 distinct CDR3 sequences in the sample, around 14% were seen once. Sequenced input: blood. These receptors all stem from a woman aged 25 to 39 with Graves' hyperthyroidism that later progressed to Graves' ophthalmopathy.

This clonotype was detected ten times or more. CDR3 DNA sequence: TGTGCCAGCAGCTTAAACGGGCAGGGCTATAGCAATCAGCCCCAGCATTTT. This gives the protein CASSLNGQGYSNQPQHF. This chain links TRBV11-2 with TRBJ1-5, with TRBD1 as a possible D gene (5 bases). This CDR3 has 17 residues. V was clipped by 2 bases and J by 0 bases, with 14 bases between them. Germline loops: CDR1 SGHAT, CDR2 FQNNGV. Looking up the rest from reference TRBV11-2 and TRBJ1-5 gives the full variable domain: EAGVAQSPRYKIIEKRQSVAFWCNPISGHATLYWYQQILGQGPKLLIQFQNNGVVDDSQLPKDRFSAERLKGVDSTLKIQPAKLEDSAVYLCASSLNGQGYSNQPQHFGDGTRLSIL.

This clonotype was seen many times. CDR3 protein: CSVAQGEGGNTIYF. Written as DNA, the CDR3 is TGCAGCGTTGCGCAGGGTGAAGGTGGAAACACCATATATTTT. The chain has TRBV29-1 and TRBJ1-3, with TRBD1 as a possible D gene (5 bases). The V end lost 4 bases, the J end lost 3 bases, and 13 bases lay between the germline ends. CDR3 size: 14 residues. The germline V gene has CDR1 SQVTM and CDR2 ANQGSEA.

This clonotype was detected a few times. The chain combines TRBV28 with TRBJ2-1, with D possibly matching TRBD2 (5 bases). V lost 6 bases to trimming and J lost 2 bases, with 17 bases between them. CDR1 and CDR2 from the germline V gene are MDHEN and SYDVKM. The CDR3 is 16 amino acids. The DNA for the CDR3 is TGTGCCAGCAGCTGGATTCGCACTAGGACCTACAATGAGCAGTTCTTC. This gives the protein CASSWIRTRTYNEQFF.

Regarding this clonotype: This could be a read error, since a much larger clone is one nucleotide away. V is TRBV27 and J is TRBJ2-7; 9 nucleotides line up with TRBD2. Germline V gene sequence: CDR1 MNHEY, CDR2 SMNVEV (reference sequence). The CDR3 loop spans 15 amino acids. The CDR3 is CAGSLSGRSSYEQYF. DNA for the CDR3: TGTGCCGGCAGTTTGAGCGGGAGGAGCTCCTACGAGCAGTACTTC.

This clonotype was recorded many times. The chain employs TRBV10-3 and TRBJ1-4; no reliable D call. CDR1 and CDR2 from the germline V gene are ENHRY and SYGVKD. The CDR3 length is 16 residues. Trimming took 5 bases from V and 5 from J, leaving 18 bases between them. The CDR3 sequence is CAISSPEVPGNEKLFF. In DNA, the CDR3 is TGTGCCATCAGTAGCCCGGAAGTGCCGGGCAATGAAAAACTGTTTTTT.

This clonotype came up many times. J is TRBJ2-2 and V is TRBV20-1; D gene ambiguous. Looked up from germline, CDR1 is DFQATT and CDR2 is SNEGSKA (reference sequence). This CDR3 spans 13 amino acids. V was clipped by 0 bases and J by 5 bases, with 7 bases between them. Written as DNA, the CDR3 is TGCAGTGCTAGAGAAGGTGGTACCGGGGAGCTGTTTTTT. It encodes CSAREGGTGELFF.

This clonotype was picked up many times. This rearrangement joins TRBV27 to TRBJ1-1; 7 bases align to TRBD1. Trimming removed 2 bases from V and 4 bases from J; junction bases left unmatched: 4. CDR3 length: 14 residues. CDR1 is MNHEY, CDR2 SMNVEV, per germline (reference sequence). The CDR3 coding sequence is TGTGCCAGCAGTTTAGACAGGGCGGGCACTGAAGCTTTCTTT. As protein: CASSLDRAGTEAFF.

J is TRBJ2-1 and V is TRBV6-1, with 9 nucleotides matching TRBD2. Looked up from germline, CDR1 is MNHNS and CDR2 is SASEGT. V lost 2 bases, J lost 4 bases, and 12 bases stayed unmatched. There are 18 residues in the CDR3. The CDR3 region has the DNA TGTGCCAGCAGTGAATTAGCGGGAGACCTCCCAGAATACAATGAGCAGTTCTTC. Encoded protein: CASSELAGDLPEYNEQFF.

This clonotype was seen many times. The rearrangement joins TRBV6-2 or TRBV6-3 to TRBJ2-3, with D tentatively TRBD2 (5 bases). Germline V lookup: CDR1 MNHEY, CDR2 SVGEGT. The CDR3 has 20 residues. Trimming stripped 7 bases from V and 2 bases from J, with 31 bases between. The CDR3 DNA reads TGTGCCAGCACCTCAGGCCCGCGCGGACTCACCACCAAGCACACAGATACGCAGTATTTT. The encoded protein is CASTSGPRGLTTKHTDTQYF.

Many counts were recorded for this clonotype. In DNA form, the CDR3 reads TGTGCCAGCAGTTACTCGGGACAGGGTGGATACGAGCAGTACTTC. It encodes CASSYSGQGGYEQYF. The chain links TRBV6-5 to TRBJ2-7; 9 nucleotides match TRBD1. CDR3 length: 15 residues. The germline CDR1 and CDR2 sequences are MNHEY and SVGAGI. Germline trimming cut 0 bases from V and 4 bases from J; bases unmatched to any gene: 4.

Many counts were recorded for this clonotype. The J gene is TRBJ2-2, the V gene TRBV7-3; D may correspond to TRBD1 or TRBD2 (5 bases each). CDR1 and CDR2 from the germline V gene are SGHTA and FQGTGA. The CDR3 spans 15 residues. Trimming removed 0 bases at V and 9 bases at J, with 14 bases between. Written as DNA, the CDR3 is TGTGCCAGCAGCTTAACGGGGACGGACCTTCGGGAGCTGTTTTTT. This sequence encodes CASSLTGTDLRELFF.

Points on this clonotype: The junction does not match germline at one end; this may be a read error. This CDR3 is CASSRTIHSYNEQSF. The CDR3 bases are TGTGCCAGCTCACGGACGATCCACTCCTACAATGAGCAGTCCTTC. V is TRBV18 and J is TRBJ2-1; D is undetermined. CDR3 length: 15 residues. CDR1 is KGHSH, CDR2 LQKENI, per germline.

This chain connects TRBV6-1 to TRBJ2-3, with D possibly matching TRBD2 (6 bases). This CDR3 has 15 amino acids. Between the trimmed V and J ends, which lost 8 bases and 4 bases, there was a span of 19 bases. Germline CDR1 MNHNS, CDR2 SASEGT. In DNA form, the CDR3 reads TGTGCCAGCCACCTAAGCGGGTTTCAATCAGATACGCAGTATTTT. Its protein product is CASHLSGFQSDTQYF.

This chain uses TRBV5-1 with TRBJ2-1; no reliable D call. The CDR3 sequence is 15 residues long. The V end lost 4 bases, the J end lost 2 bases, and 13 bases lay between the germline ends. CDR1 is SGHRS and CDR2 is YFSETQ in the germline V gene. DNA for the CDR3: TGCGCCAGCAGCGAAGCCGGAGATCCCTACAATGAGCAGTTCTTC. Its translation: CASSEAGDPYNEQFF.

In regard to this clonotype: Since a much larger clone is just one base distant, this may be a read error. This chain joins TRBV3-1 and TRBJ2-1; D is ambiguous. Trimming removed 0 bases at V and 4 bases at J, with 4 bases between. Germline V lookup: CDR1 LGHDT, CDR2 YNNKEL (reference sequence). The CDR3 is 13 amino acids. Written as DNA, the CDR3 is TGTGCCAGCAGCCAAGACTGGTACAATGAGCAGTTCTTC. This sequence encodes CASSQDWYNEQFF.

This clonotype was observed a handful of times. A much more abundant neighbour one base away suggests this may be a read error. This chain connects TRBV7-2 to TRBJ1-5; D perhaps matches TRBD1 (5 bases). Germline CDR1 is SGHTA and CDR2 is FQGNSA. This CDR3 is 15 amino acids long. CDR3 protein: CASSLETLDNQPRHF. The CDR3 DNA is TGTGCCAGCAGCTTAGAGACTTTGGACAATCAGCCCCGGCATTTT. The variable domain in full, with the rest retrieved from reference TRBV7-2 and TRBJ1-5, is GAGVSQSPSNKVTEKGKDVELRCDPISGHTALYWYRQSLGQGLEFLIYFQGNSAPDKSGLPSDRFSAERTGGSVSTLTIQRTQQEDSAVYLCASSLETLDNQPRHFGDGTRLSIL.

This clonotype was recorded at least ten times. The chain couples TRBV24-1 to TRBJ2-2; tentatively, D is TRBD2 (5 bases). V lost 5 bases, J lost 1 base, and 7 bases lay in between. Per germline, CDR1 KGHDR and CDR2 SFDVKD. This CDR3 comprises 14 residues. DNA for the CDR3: TGTGCCACCAGTGGAAGCGGGAACACCGGGGAGCTGTTTTTT. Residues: CATSGSGNTGELFF.